This T cell receptor beta chain came from a study of T cell responses to AZD1222 COVID-19 vaccine. Overall study results and limits: Unmutated variant regions are reportedly the target of nearly half of TCRs that are spike-specific. Spike-wide vaccine-associated CD4 TCRs dominated at 160-218 and 743-854. Seropositive status at baseline applied to only 6 or 7 AZD1222 recipients. There were mostly white British donors and more females than males, and clonal diversity was possibly underestimated.

Method: immunoSEQ multiplex PCR; TCRdb's copy keeps in-frame clones and lacks some. Of some 140,000 clones listed, roughly 92% are singletons. CDR3 length: 18 residues. J gave up 6 bases and V 4 bases, and 14 bases lay outside the gene matches. Per germline, CDR1 SGHDT and CDR2 YYEEEE. With regard to this clone: The antigen remains unidentified.

This TCR derives from an adult in good health. The gene calls are TRBV5-6 and TRBJ1-6; 9 bases match TRBD1. Sequencing used peripheral blood, obtained on day 0 of AZD1222 vaccination. CDR3 in amino acids: CASSPPGTGPVGNSPLHF. The DNA for the CDR3 is TGTGCCAGCAGCCCGCCCGGGACAGGGCCGGTGGGTAATTCACCCCTCCACTTT.